The 15 T cell receptor beta chains below all came from one sample that was sequenced in a study of blood T cell repertoires in COVID-19. Sequenced by immunoSEQ multiplex PCR; TCRdb stores in-frame clones only, minus some. The sample consists of approximately 120,000 clones, around 88% of them appearing once. Sequencing used peripheral blood. Every receptor here comes from a human donor with acute or convalescent COVID-19. The donor label of this sample is uncertain.

The chain recombines TRBV7-2 with TRBJ2-3; a weak D match, TRBD1 (6 bases). The length of the CDR3 is 18 residues. Trimming stripped 2 bases from V and 0 bases from J, with 18 bases between. From germline, CDR1 is SGHTA and CDR2 FQGNSA. DNA for the CDR3: TGTGCCAGCAGCTTACTCCGACAGGTCTTCTCTAGCACAGATACGCAGTATTTT. This encodes CASSLLRQVFSSTDTQYF.

The chain recombines TRBV11-2 with TRBJ1-1; TRBD1 is a possible D gene (5 bases). This CDR3 spans 15 amino acids. The V and J ends lost 0 bases and 4 bases respectively, with 12 bases between them. Germline V gene lookup returns CDR1 SGHAT and CDR2 FQNNGV. The CDR3: CASSLDGGIATEAFF. DNA of the CDR3: TGTGCCAGCAGCTTAGACGGGGGTATCGCCACTGAAGCTTTCTTT.

V usage is TRBV6-5 and J usage is TRBJ2-1; the match to TRBD2 covers 11 bases. From germline, CDR1 is MNHEY and CDR2 SVGAGI. The CDR3 totals 15 residues. Trimming at V came to 6 bases and at J to 9 bases, leaving 10 bases not matched to a gene. The CDR3 DNA reads TGTGCCAGCAGGCCCCTAGCGGGAGGACGTAGTGAGCAGTTCTTC. Translated, it gives CASRPLAGGRSEQFF.

This clone came up once. This chain joins TRBV5-1 and TRBJ2-1; TRBD2 might be the D (6 bases). Trimming took 1 base from V and 8 from J, leaving 13 bases between them. CDR1 is SGHRS, CDR2 YFSETQ, per germline. This CDR3 comprises 14 residues. CDR3 nucleotides: TGCGCCAGCAGCTTGCGTCTTGAGCGGGATGAGCAGTTCTTC. This translates into CASSLRLERDEQFF.

Turning to this clone: Additional DNA sequences in this sample encode the identical CDR3. This rearrangement joins TRBV7-2 to TRBJ2-3; 9 nucleotides match TRBD2. Germline V CDR1 and CDR2: SGHTA, FQGNSA. The V gene end was trimmed by 1 base and the J gene end by 5 bases; junction bases not matched to a gene: 4. The CDR3 is 15 amino acids. This CDR3 reads CASSLVAGGGDTQYF. In DNA, the CDR3 is TGTGCCAGCAGCTTAGTGGCGGGGGGGGGAGATACGCAGTATTTT.

This chain joins TRBV29-1 and TRBJ1-2; TRBD1 aligns across 9 bases. The CDR3 has 13 residues. The germline gives CDR1 SQVTM, CDR2 ANQGSEA. V dropped 7 bases and J dropped 4; count of bases not matched to a gene: 7. The CDR3 loop reads CSAISTGGYGYTF. The CDR3 region has the DNA TGCAGCGCAATATCGACAGGGGGCTATGGCTACACCTTC.

J is TRBJ1-6 and V is TRBV6-5, with TRBD1 matching 7 bases. Trimming removed 6 bases from V and 10 bases from J; junction bases left unmatched: 9. The CDR3 is 14 amino acids. Germline V CDR1 and CDR2: MNHEY, SVGAGI. DNA for the CDR3: TGTGCCAGCAGCGTCGACAGGGCTCCATCACCCCTCCACTTT. This sequence encodes CASSVDRAPSPLHF.

The chain combines TRBV5-1 with TRBJ1-4; D gene unclear. Trimming removed 5 bases at V and 4 bases at J, with 12 bases between. Looked up from germline, CDR1 is SGHRS and CDR2 is YFSETQ. CDR3 size: 14 residues. The CDR3 DNA is TGCGCCAGCAGACCGTCGGTCTTTAATGAAAAACTGTTTTTT. Amino acid sequence: CASRPSVFNEKLFF.

V usage is TRBV3-1 (or the pseudogene TRBV3-2) and J usage is TRBJ1-2; tentatively, D is TRBD1 (5 bases). V lost 1 base, J lost 4 bases, and 16 bases lay in between. CDR1 is LGHDT and CDR2 is YNNKEL in the germline V gene (reference sequence). The CDR3 is 16 residues long. Here the CDR3 DNA reads TGTGCCAGCAGCCAAGGGGGTCCTTTGGGGGGCTATGGCTACACCTTC. Translating it yields CASSQGGPLGGYGYTF.

CDR3 sequence (DNA): TGCGCCAGCAGCTTGAGTCAAGGCGGCACTGAAGCTTTCTTT. Translated: CASSLSQGGTEAFF. The V call is TRBV5-1, the J call TRBJ1-1, with D uncertain. The length of the CDR3 is 14 residues. The germline CDR1 and CDR2 sequences are SGHRS and YFSETQ. The germline V and J ends were trimmed by 1 base and 4 bases, with 11 bases remaining between them. The whole variable domain, remainder taken from reference TRBV5-1 and TRBJ1-1, is KAGVTQTPRYLIKTRGQQVTLSCSPISGHRSVSWYQQTPGQGLQFLFEYFSETQRNKGNFPGRFSGRQFSNSRSEMNVSTLELGDSALYLCASSLSQGGTEAFFGQGTRLTVV.

The chain combines TRBV5-1 with TRBJ2-2, with 10 bases that match TRBD1. Germline CDR1 and CDR2: SGHRS and YFSETQ. Losses at the gene ends were 2 bases for V and 6 bases for J; bases not matched to a gene: 4. This CDR3 is built from 15 residues. The CDR3: CASSLTGTGAGELFF. CDR3 nucleotide sequence: TGCGCCAGCAGCTTAACCGGGACAGGGGCCGGGGAGCTGTTTTTT.

The gene calls are TRBV14 and TRBJ2-7, with 7 bases lining up with TRBD2. Germline CDR1 and CDR2: SGHDN and FVKESK. CDR3 length equals 14 residues. Losses at the gene ends were 6 bases for V and 8 bases for J; bases not matched to a gene: 13. CDR3 region: CASRKYGEGTKQYF. The CDR3 nucleotides read TGTGCCAGCAGGAAATACGGGGAGGGGACTAAGCAGTACTTC.

This rearrangement joins TRBV28 to TRBJ1-2; 7 nucleotides agree with TRBD1. The CDR3 extends over 14 amino acids. The germline V gene has CDR1 MDHEN and CDR2 SYDVKM. After removal of 5 bases from V and 8 bases from J, the junction contained 11 bases not matched to a gene. CDR3: CASSPEDRDNGYTF. Written as DNA, the CDR3 is TGTGCCAGCAGTCCGGAAGACAGGGATAACGGCTACACCTTC.

CDR3 sequence reads: CASSEPQGRTEAFF. CDR3 nucleotide sequence: TGTGCCAGCAGTGAACCCCAGGGGCGCACTGAAGCTTTCTTT. The J gene is TRBJ1-1, the V gene TRBV6-1; tentative D call: TRBD1 (6 bases). Trimming pared 2 bases from V and 4 bases from J, leaving 11 bases between. The CDR3 contains 14 residues. Germline CDR1 reads MNHNS; CDR2 reads SASEGT.

V is TRBV3-1 (or the pseudogene TRBV3-2) and J is TRBJ1-4, with 7 nucleotides matching TRBD1. Germline V gene lookup returns CDR1 LGHDT and CDR2 YNNKEL (reference sequence). The J segment lost 8 bases and the V segment lost 0 bases, leaving 9 bases of the junction unmatched. The CDR3 runs to 16 residues. CDR3 loop: CASSQDPQGEREKLFF. For the CDR3, the DNA is TGTGCCAGCAGCCAAGATCCCCAGGGGGAACGGGAAAAACTGTTTTTT.